Following are 10 T cell receptor beta chains from one sample sequenced in a study of cytotoxic CD8 clonotypes in ibrutinib-treated CLL. Profiled with immunoSEQ multiplex PCR; TCRdb holds only in-frame clones, not every one. The sample shows about 160,000 clones, 84% of them seen only once. The material was PBMCs, obtained after 24 months of ibrutinib treatment. The receptors stem from a human donor with chronic lymphocytic leukemia.

This clone was observed a single time. The CDR3 spells CASSLGGPGTDTQYF. CDR3 in DNA: TGTGCCAGCAGCTTAGGGGGGCCGGGCACAGATACGCAGTATTTT. The rearrangement joins TRBV7-2 to TRBJ2-3; a weak D match, TRBD1 (6 bases). CDR3 length: 15 amino acids. CDR1 and CDR2 from the germline V gene are SGHTA and FQGNSA. Trimming took 1 base from V and 1 from J, leaving 9 bases between them.

The chain recombines TRBV27 with TRBJ2-1; 11 bases agree with TRBD2. In germline, CDR1 is MNHEY, CDR2 SMNVEV (reference sequence). V lost 9 bases, J lost 7 bases, and 14 bases stayed unmatched. This CDR3 is built from 16 residues. DNA for the CDR3: TGTGCCAGTATGACTAGCGGGAACGTCTATAAGAATGAGCAGTTCTTC. It codes for CASMTSGNVYKNEQFF.

The rearrangement joins TRBV6-5 to TRBJ2-7, with D possibly TRBD1 on 5 matching bases. The CDR3 loop spans 13 amino acids. The germline V and J ends were trimmed by 8 bases and 5 bases, with 16 bases remaining between them. Germline loops: CDR1 MNHEY, CDR2 SVGAGI. The CDR3 coding sequence is TGTGCCAGCTGTCGGCCTGGACAAGACGAGCAGTACTTC. Translation: CASCRPGQDEQYF.

V usage is TRBV7-2 and J usage is TRBJ1-5; tentatively, D is TRBD1 (6 bases). There are 15 residues in the CDR3. The V end lost 3 bases, the J end lost 5 bases, and 14 bases lay between the germline ends. Germline loops: CDR1 SGHTA, CDR2 FQGNSA. The CDR3 protein is CASSFSLGGHQPQHF. The CDR3 coding sequence is TGTGCCAGCAGCTTTAGCCTGGGGGGGCATCAGCCCCAGCATTTT.

The rearrangement joins TRBV7-2 to TRBJ1-5, with no clear D. The germline V gene has CDR1 SGHTA and CDR2 FQGNSA. V was cut by 5 bases and J by 0 bases, with 11 bases left in between. The CDR3 spans 15 residues. For the CDR3, the DNA is TGTGCCAGCAGCCGAGCAAGTTATAGCAATCAGCCCCAGCATTTT. Encoded protein: CASSRASYSNQPQHF.

CDR3 in amino acids: CASSLWHSLNTEAFF. In nucleotides, the CDR3 is TGTGCCAGCAGCTTATGGCATAGTCTGAACACTGAAGCTTTCTTT. The V gene is TRBV5-6, the J gene TRBJ1-1; D gene uncertain. The V gene's germline CDR1 is SGHDT and CDR2 YYEEEE. The ends were cut back, 2 bases at V and 0 bases at J, with 11 bases in the middle. The CDR3 consists of 15 residues.

This clone was recorded only once. V and J are TRBV30 and TRBJ1-5; no reliable D call. Germline V gene lookup returns CDR1 GTSNPN and CDR2 SVGIG (reference sequence). V shed 0 bases and J shed 1 base, with 13 bases lying between them. CDR3 size: 16 residues. The CDR3 here is CAWSVRGIVSNQPQHF. The CDR3 coding sequence is TGTGCCTGGAGTGTACGGGGTATTGTGAGCAATCAGCCCCAGCATTTT.

The rearrangement joins TRBV19 to TRBJ2-7; tentatively, D is TRBD1 or TRBD2 (5 bases each). Trimming cost V 4 bases and J 7 bases, with 14 bases left between them. The CDR3 contains 13 residues. Per germline, CDR1 LNHDA and CDR2 SQIVND (reference sequence). The CDR3 DNA sequence: TGTGCCAGTAGTACAGGGAGTTCAGGAGAGCAGTACTTC. Translated, it gives CASSTGSSGEQYF. The whole variable domain, remainder taken from reference TRBV19 and TRBJ2-7, is DGGITQSPKYLFRKEGQNVTLSCEQNLNHDAMYWYRQDPGQGLRLIYYSQIVNDFQKGDIAEGYSVSREKKESFPLTVTSAQKNPTAFYLCASSTGSSGEQYFGPGTRLTVT.

This rearrangement joins TRBV2 to TRBJ1-4; D call uncertain. From germline, CDR1 is SNHLY and CDR2 FYNNEI. This CDR3 is built from 14 residues. V was pared by 6 bases and J by 8 bases, with 16 bases between. CDR3 coding DNA: TGTGCCAGCAGAAAGACAAATGGGAAAGAAAAACTGTTTTTT. Residues: CASRKTNGKEKLFF.

This clone has just one count. This sequence joins TRBV27 and TRBJ1-2; D ambiguous. Trimming left V 3 bases short and J 4 bases short, with 6 bases between. This CDR3 has 12 residues. Germline CDR1 is MNHEY and CDR2 is SMNVEV (reference sequence). The CDR3 is CASSLAGYGYTF. The CDR3 coding sequence is TGTGCCAGCAGTTTGGCAGGCTATGGCTACACCTTC.